Listed below are T cell receptor beta chains from one sample, sequenced in a study of T-cell memory formation after mild COVID-19. Each CDR3 protein gets one entry after TCRdb re-called the 5' RACE reads with MiXCR. Among 350,000 to 450,000 distinct CDR3 sequences listed, under 15% were seen once. Source material: PBMCs or a T cell subset sorted from them (not recorded which). The origin of the receptors is a man younger than 30 who had mild COVID-19 (a few samples of this study predate the infection). Cell type and time point are not known. The CDR3 runs from the conserved cysteine through the conserved F or W. The D gene is left open where the match is weak. A clone size is listed for some rows: how often the clone was seen (once, few, many), or a class if it is expanded.

V gene: TRBV25-1; D gene: -; clone size: -; J gene: TRBJ2-7; CDR3 protein: CASSGGTSAYEQYF; CDR3 DNA: TGTGCCAGCAGTGGAGGGACGAGCGCCTACGAGCAGTACTTC
V gene: TRBV6-4; D gene: -; clone size: few; J gene: TRBJ1-1; CDR3 protein: CASSDGENTEAFF; CDR3 DNA: TGTGCCAGCAGTGACGGGGAGAACACTGAAGCTTTCTTT
V gene: TRBV24-1; D gene: -; clone size: -; J gene: TRBJ2-3; CDR3 protein: CATSDRGALITDTQYF; CDR3 DNA: TGTGCCACCAGTGACCGGGGGGCCCTTATCACAGATACGCAGTATTTT
V gene: TRBV4-3; D gene: -; clone size: many; J gene: TRBJ1-5; CDR3 protein: CASSQASGHNQPQHF; CDR3 DNA: TGCGCCAGCAGCCAAGCCTCGGGCCACAATCAGCCCCAGCATTTT
V gene: TRBV5-1; D gene: -; clone size: many; J gene: TRBJ2-1; CDR3 protein: CASSWARDAWTEQFF; CDR3 DNA: TGCGCCAGCAGCTGGGCCCGGGACGCCTGGACCGAGCAGTTCTTC
V gene: TRBV28; D gene: -; clone size: -; J gene: TRBJ2-1; CDR3 protein: CASSPTGASSYNEQFF; CDR3 DNA: TGTGCCAGCAGTCCCACGGGGGCGAGCTCCTACAATGAGCAGTTCTTC
V gene: TRBV20-1; D gene: TRBD1; clone size: few; J gene: TRBJ1-2; CDR3 protein: CSAGSQGDYGYTF; CDR3 DNA: TGCAGTGCTGGCTCACAGGGGGACTATGGCTACACCTTC
V gene: TRBV21-1; D gene: -; clone size: -; J gene: TRBJ2-1; CDR3 protein: CASSPSTYYNEQFF; CDR3 DNA: TGTGCCAGCAGCCCCTCGACTTACTACAATGAGCAGTTCTTC
V gene: TRBV4-1; D gene: -; clone size: -; J gene: TRBJ2-3; CDR3 protein: CASSPPFTDTQYF; CDR3 DNA: TGCGCCAGCAGCCCTCCGTTTACAGATACGCAGTATTTT
V gene: TRBV20-1; D gene: TRBD2; clone size: few; J gene: TRBJ2-7; CDR3 protein: CSAGGGSASYEQYF; CDR3 DNA: TGCAGTGCCGGGGGGGGGTCAGCCTCCTACGAGCAGTACTTC
V gene: TRBV2; D gene: -; clone size: -; J gene: TRBJ2-5; CDR3 protein: CASSEAAVETQYF; CDR3 DNA: TGTGCCAGCAGTGAAGCGGCAGTAGAGACCCAGTACTTC
V gene: TRBV19; D gene: -; clone size: -; J gene: TRBJ2-6; CDR3 protein: CASCHSGANVLTF; CDR3 DNA: TGTGCCAGTTGCCACTCTGGGGCCAACGTCCTGACTTTC
V gene: TRBV7-9; D gene: -; clone size: many; J gene: TRBJ1-5; CDR3 protein: CASSLAPGVANQPQHF; CDR3 DNA: TGTGCCAGCAGCTTAGCGCCGGGGGTGGCCAATCAGCCCCAGCATTTT
V gene: TRBV7-2; D gene: -; clone size: few; J gene: TRBJ2-7; CDR3 protein: CASSLTRSGEQYF; CDR3 DNA: TGTGCCAGCAGCTTAACGCGGTCGGGTGAGCAGTACTTC
V gene: TRBV29-1; D gene: TRBD1; clone size: many; J gene: TRBJ2-5; CDR3 protein: CSGRQGVETQYF; CDR3 DNA: TGCAGCGGACGACAGGGAGTTGAGACCCAGTACTTC
V gene: TRBV14; D gene: TRBD1; clone size: few; J gene: TRBJ2-1; CDR3 protein: CASSQGPGTGLLNEQFF; CDR3 DNA: TGTGCCAGCAGCCAAGGGCCTGGGACAGGGTTATTGAATGAGCAGTTCTTC
V gene: TRBV11-3; D gene: -; clone size: few; J gene: TRBJ2-1; CDR3 protein: CASSLDEGNEQFF; CDR3 DNA: TGTGCCAGCAGCTTAGATGAGGGCAATGAGCAGTTCTTC
V gene: TRBV12-3/TRBV12-4; D gene: -; clone size: -; J gene: TRBJ1-5; CDR3 protein: CASSSGAVYQPQHF; CDR3 DNA: TGTGCCAGCAGTTCAGGTGCGGTTTATCAGCCCCAGCATTTT
V gene: TRBV7-3; D gene: TRBD1; clone size: -; J gene: TRBJ2-7; CDR3 protein: CASSPGQGLAYEQYF; CDR3 DNA: TGTGCCAGCAGCCCGGGACAGGGTTTAGCCTACGAGCAGTACTTC
V gene: TRBV20-1; D gene: TRBD1; clone size: few; J gene: TRBJ1-5; CDR3 protein: CSARPGQGGQPQHF; CDR3 DNA: TGCAGTGCTAGACCGGGACAGGGTGGTCAGCCCCAGCATTTT
V gene: TRBV12-3/TRBV12-4; D gene: TRBD2; clone size: -; J gene: TRBJ2-1; CDR3 protein: CASSTSGGEQFF; CDR3 DNA: TGTGCCAGCAGCACTAGCGGGGGGGAGCAGTTCTTC
V gene: TRBV12-3/TRBV12-4; D gene: TRBD2; clone size: -; J gene: TRBJ2-5; CDR3 protein: CASTTHLAGQETQYF; CDR3 DNA: TGTGCCAGCACTACCCACCTAGCGGGGCAAGAGACCCAGTACTTC
V gene: TRBV7-3; D gene: -; clone size: few; J gene: TRBJ2-3; CDR3 protein: CASSLNPGTPADTQYF; CDR3 DNA: TGTGCCAGCAGCTTAAACCCCGGGACCCCCGCCGATACGCAGTATTTT
V gene: TRBV6-6; D gene: TRBD2; clone size: -; J gene: TRBJ2-7; CDR3 protein: CASRSSGLSFYEQYF; CDR3 DNA: TGTGCCAGCAGGAGCTCGGGACTAAGTTTCTACGAGCAGTACTTC
V gene: TRBV4-2; D gene: TRBD2; clone size: few; J gene: TRBJ2-5; CDR3 protein: CASSQDLLAGIQETQYF; CDR3 DNA: TGTGCCAGCAGCCAAGACCTATTAGCGGGGATCCAAGAGACCCAGTACTTC
V gene: TRBV6-2/TRBV6-3; D gene: -; clone size: few; J gene: TRBJ1-1; CDR3 protein: CASSPRGGRIAFF; CDR3 DNA: TGTGCCAGCAGCCCTCGGGGAGGGAGGATTGCTTTCTTT
V gene: TRBV20-1; D gene: -; clone size: -; J gene: TRBJ2-5; CDR3 protein: CSAAPSRRQETQYF; CDR3 DNA: TGCAGTGCCGCCCCTAGTAGGAGGCAAGAGACCCAGTACTTC
V gene: TRBV5-1; D gene: TRBD1; clone size: few; J gene: TRBJ1-1; CDR3 protein: CATSRGGTDEAFF; CDR3 DNA: TGCGCCACTTCGCGAGGGGGGACAGACGAAGCTTTCTTT
V gene: TRBV7-8; D gene: -; clone size: few; J gene: TRBJ2-1; CDR3 protein: CASSSGSGGAHNEQFF; CDR3 DNA: TGTGCCAGCAGCTCAGGGAGTGGCGGGGCACACAATGAGCAGTTCTTC
V gene: TRBV3-1; D gene: -; clone size: few; J gene: TRBJ2-2; CDR3 protein: CASSQGFRDTGELFF; CDR3 DNA: TGTGCCAGCAGCCAAGGCTTCAGGGACACCGGGGAGCTGTTTTTT
V gene: TRBV4-3; D gene: TRBD1; clone size: -; J gene: TRBJ1-2; CDR3 protein: CASSPTPGTGSYGYTF; CDR3 DNA: TGCGCCAGCAGTCCAACCCCCGGGACAGGGAGCTATGGCTACACCTTC
V gene: TRBV20-1; D gene: -; clone size: -; J gene: TRBJ1-3; CDR3 protein: CGTGGSGNTIYF; CDR3 DNA: TGCGGGACCGGGGGTTCTGGAAACACCATATATTTT
V gene: TRBV2; D gene: -; clone size: -; J gene: TRBJ2-2; CDR3 protein: CARGPTARTGELFF; CDR3 DNA: TGTGCCAGGGGTCCGACAGCGCGCACCGGGGAGCTGTTTTTT
V gene: TRBV7-3; D gene: -; clone size: -; J gene: TRBJ2-5; CDR3 protein: CASSPGAGTNQETQYF; CDR3 DNA: TGTGCCAGCAGCCCCGGAGCTGGGACAAACCAAGAGACCCAGTACTTC
V gene: TRBV20-1; D gene: -; clone size: -; J gene: TRBJ2-5; CDR3 protein: CSARSGGRTAQYF; CDR3 DNA: TGCAGTGCTAGATCCGGGGGTCGGACGGCCCAGTACTTC
V gene: TRBV4-2; D gene: TRBD2; clone size: few; J gene: TRBJ2-4; CDR3 protein: CASRRIAGGPYIQYF; CDR3 DNA: TGTGCCAGCAGGCGAATAGCGGGGGGGCCGTACATTCAGTACTTC
V gene: TRBV6-1; D gene: TRBD1; clone size: few; J gene: TRBJ2-7; CDR3 protein: CASSEGQGGSYEQYF; CDR3 DNA: TGTGCCAGCAGTGAGGGACAGGGCGGTTCCTACGAGCAGTACTTC
V gene: TRBV4-3; D gene: -; clone size: -; J gene: TRBJ2-1; CDR3 protein: CASSQVGQTYNEQFF; CDR3 DNA: TGCGCCAGCAGCCAAGTCGGCCAGACCTACAATGAGCAGTTCTTC
V gene: TRBV7-2; D gene: -; clone size: -; J gene: TRBJ2-3; CDR3 protein: CASSFRVLTDTQYF; CDR3 DNA: TGTGCCAGCAGCTTTCGGGTCTTAACAGATACGCAGTATTTT
V gene: TRBV10-3; D gene: TRBD2; clone size: -; J gene: TRBJ2-3; CDR3 protein: CAIRSGGPGDTQYF; CDR3 DNA: TGTGCCATCAGAAGCGGGGGGCCCGGCGATACGCAGTATTTT
V gene: TRBV4-2; D gene: TRBD2; clone size: -; J gene: TRBJ2-5; CDR3 protein: CASSQDLLAGAQETQYF; CDR3 DNA: TGTGCCAGCAGCCAAGATCTACTAGCGGGGGCCCAAGAGACCCAGTACTTC
V gene: TRBV18; D gene: -; clone size: -; J gene: TRBJ1-2; CDR3 protein: CASSLRDSYTRGYTF; CDR3 DNA: TGTGCCAGCTCACTCAGGGACTCCTACACCCGTGGCTACACCTTC
V gene: TRBV6-2/TRBV6-3; D gene: -; clone size: -; J gene: TRBJ1-4; CDR3 protein: CASSLGGRRGLFF; CDR3 DNA: TGTGCCAGCAGTCTAGGGGGACGGCGGGGACTGTTTTTT
V gene: TRBV11-2; D gene: TRBD2; clone size: -; J gene: TRBJ2-5; CDR3 protein: CASSLGAGGPETQYF; CDR3 DNA: TGTGCCAGCAGCTTAGGGGCGGGGGGACCAGAGACCCAGTACTTC
V gene: TRBV12-3/TRBV12-4; D gene: -; clone size: -; J gene: TRBJ1-4; CDR3 protein: CASNLGAGKLFF; CDR3 DNA: TGTGCCAGCAACCTAGGGGCAGGAAAACTGTTTTTT
V gene: TRBV9; D gene: TRBD1; clone size: many; J gene: TRBJ1-2; CDR3 protein: CASSLGQGDYGYTF; CDR3 DNA: TGCGCCAGCAGCTTGGGACAGGGGGACTATGGCTACACCTTC
V gene: TRBV10-3; D gene: -; clone size: few; J gene: TRBJ2-7; CDR3 protein: CAISAGPPYEQYF; CDR3 DNA: TGTGCCATCAGTGCAGGACCTCCCTACGAGCAGTACTTC
V gene: TRBV5-1; D gene: -; clone size: few; J gene: TRBJ2-3; CDR3 protein: CASTPRVRTDTQYF; CDR3 DNA: TGCGCCAGCACACCGCGAGTCCGCACAGATACGCAGTATTTT